This is a list of T cell receptor beta chains from one sample in a study of T cells in Graves' hyperthyroidism and ophthalmopathy. MiXCR, run by TCRdb on the multiplex PCR reads, gives a single entry per CDR3 protein. The sample lists 340,000 or so distinct CDR3 sequences, around 23% seen once, with 50% in the top ten. The sequencing sample was made of blood. The receptors here all came from a woman in her forties or fifties with Graves' hyperthyroidism. The CDR3 runs from the conserved cysteine through the conserved F or W. The order of the fields is D gene, J gene, V gene, clone size, CDR3 DNA, CDR3 protein. A D gene is named only where the DNA matches it firmly. Expanded clones get a size class; other rows say once, few or many, or leave the size out.

D gene: NA; J gene: TRBJ2-7; V gene: TRBV20-1; clone size: many; CDR3 DNA: TGCAGTGCCCTCCGGCGGCAGGGACTCTACGAGCAGTACTTC; CDR3 protein: CSALRRQGLYEQYF
D gene: TRBD1; J gene: TRBJ1-6; V gene: TRBV18; clone size: many; CDR3 DNA: TGTGCCAGCTCCCCAGGGGGCAATCGGAATTCACCCCTCCACTTT; CDR3 protein: CASSPGGNRNSPLHF
D gene: NA; J gene: TRBJ1-6; V gene: TRBV7-3; clone size: NA; CDR3 DNA: TGTGCCAGCAGCTTAACCCCAGTGAATTCACCCCTCCACTTT; CDR3 protein: CASSLTPVNSPLHF
D gene: TRBD1; J gene: TRBJ1-1; V gene: TRBV6-1; clone size: few; CDR3 DNA: TGTGCCAGCAGTGACGGGACAGGGAAGGCTGAAGCTTTCTTT; CDR3 protein: CASSDGTGKAEAFF
D gene: NA; J gene: TRBJ1-3; V gene: TRBV12-3/TRBV12-4; clone size: many; CDR3 DNA: TGTGCCAGCAGTTTGTGGGGCGCGGGCTCTGGAAACACCATATATTTT; CDR3 protein: CASSLWGAGSGNTIYF
D gene: NA; J gene: TRBJ2-1; V gene: TRBV5-8; clone size: many; CDR3 DNA: TGCGCCAGCAGCCAAACGCTAGCGATTCAACTCAGGAATGAGCAGTTCTTC; CDR3 protein: CASSQTLAIQLRNEQFF
D gene: NA; J gene: TRBJ1-5; V gene: TRBV2; clone size: NA; CDR3 DNA: TGTGCCAGCAGTGAATTCGGGGGTCCCCAGCCCCAGCATTTT; CDR3 protein: CASSEFGGPQPQHF
D gene: NA; J gene: TRBJ1-2; V gene: TRBV2; clone size: many; CDR3 DNA: TGTGCCAGCACCCAGGCAGGATATGGCTACACCTTC; CDR3 protein: CASTQAGYGYTF
D gene: TRBD1; J gene: TRBJ1-1; V gene: TRBV2; clone size: many; CDR3 DNA: TGTGCCAGCAGTTGGGACAGGGGTCGCACTGAAGCTTTCTTT; CDR3 protein: CASSWDRGRTEAFF
D gene: NA; J gene: TRBJ2-3; V gene: TRBV10-3; clone size: NA; CDR3 DNA: TGTGCCATCAATCCGCGCACCGGGGATACGCAGTATTTT; CDR3 protein: CAINPRTGDTQYF
D gene: NA; J gene: TRBJ2-1; V gene: TRBV10-2; clone size: NA; CDR3 DNA: TGCGCCAGCAGTGCGACTAATAATGAGCAGTTCTTC; CDR3 protein: CASSATNNEQFF
D gene: TRBD2; J gene: TRBJ2-1; V gene: TRBV6-1; clone size: NA; CDR3 DNA: TGTGCCAGCACCCTTATAGCGGGAGGAGACAATGAGCAGTTCTTC; CDR3 protein: CASTLIAGGDNEQFF
D gene: TRBD1; J gene: TRBJ1-1; V gene: TRBV2; clone size: many; CDR3 DNA: TGTGCCAGCAGTGAAATACAGGGGGTAGGTGCTTTCTTT; CDR3 protein: CASSEIQGVGAFF
D gene: NA; J gene: TRBJ1-2; V gene: TRBV12-3/TRBV12-4; clone size: many; CDR3 DNA: TGTGCCAGCAGTTCCGGGAGAGGGGCAGGGACGGGCTACACCTTC; CDR3 protein: CASSSGRGAGTGYTF
D gene: TRBD2; J gene: TRBJ2-1; V gene: TRBV30; clone size: NA; CDR3 DNA: TGTGCCTGGAGTACTAGCGGGAGCTCCTACAATGAGCAGTTCTTC; CDR3 protein: CAWSTSGSSYNEQFF
D gene: NA; J gene: TRBJ2-2; V gene: TRBV9; clone size: NA; CDR3 DNA: TGTGCCAGCAGCGAACTACAGGGCGGGCGGACCGGGGAGCTGTTTTTT; CDR3 protein: CASSELQGGRTGELFF
D gene: TRBD1; J gene: TRBJ2-2; V gene: TRBV25-1; clone size: many; CDR3 DNA: TGTGCCAGCAGTGAATCGGGGACAGGGGGCACCGGGGAGCTGTTTTTT; CDR3 protein: CASSESGTGGTGELFF
D gene: TRBD2; J gene: TRBJ2-5; V gene: TRBV20-1; clone size: many; CDR3 DNA: TGCAGTGCTAGTTCTAGCGGGGGGGTGGAGACCCAGTACTTC; CDR3 protein: CSASSSGGVETQYF
D gene: TRBD1; J gene: TRBJ2-1; V gene: TRBV7-7; clone size: many; CDR3 DNA: TGTGCTAGCAGCTTAGGACAGGGTGGTAATGAGCAGTTCTTC; CDR3 protein: CASSLGQGGNEQFF
D gene: NA; J gene: TRBJ2-6; V gene: TRBV27; clone size: many; CDR3 DNA: TGTGCCAGCAGTTTATCGGAATCTGGGTCGGGGGCCAACGTCCTGACTTTC; CDR3 protein: CASSLSESGSGANVLTF
D gene: TRBD1; J gene: TRBJ2-7; V gene: TRBV20-1; clone size: few; CDR3 DNA: TGCAGTGCTCAGGGGGACAGGGGCTACGAGCAGTACTTC; CDR3 protein: CSAQGDRGYEQYF
D gene: TRBD2; J gene: TRBJ2-7; V gene: TRBV10-3; clone size: many; CDR3 DNA: TGTGCCATCAGCACCGGGACTAACTCGGGCTACGAGCAGTACTTC; CDR3 protein: CAISTGTNSGYEQYF
D gene: NA; J gene: TRBJ2-1; V gene: TRBV5-1; clone size: many; CDR3 DNA: TGCGCCAGCAGCTTGAAGGGGAGCGATGAGCAGTTCTTC; CDR3 protein: CASSLKGSDEQFF
D gene: NA; J gene: TRBJ2-1; V gene: TRBV3-1; clone size: once; CDR3 DNA: TGTGCCAGCAGCCAAGAAATCGGGATAGCAGAGGAGCAGTTCTTC; CDR3 protein: CASSQEIGIAEEQFF
D gene: NA; J gene: TRBJ2-4; V gene: TRBV27; clone size: few; CDR3 DNA: TGTGCCAGCAGTCACTACCCTCCGGGGGGCGCCAAAAACATTCAGTACTTC; CDR3 protein: CASSHYPPGGAKNIQYF
D gene: NA; J gene: TRBJ2-1; V gene: TRBV18; clone size: few; CDR3 DNA: TGTGCCAGCTCACTACAAAAGGGGACGTCTTCTCCCTCCTACAATGAGCAGTTCTTC; CDR3 protein: CASSLQKGTSSPSYNEQFF
D gene: TRBD2; J gene: TRBJ2-7; V gene: TRBV6-5; clone size: NA; CDR3 DNA: TGTGCCAGCAGTTACTCGTTTAGCGGGAGGTCCTACGAGCAGTACTTC; CDR3 protein: CASSYSFSGRSYEQYF
D gene: NA; J gene: TRBJ1-1; V gene: TRBV20-1; clone size: NA; CDR3 DNA: TGCAGTGCTAGGATCCGGGACACCCTGAACACTGAAGCTTTCTTT; CDR3 protein: CSARIRDTLNTEAFF
D gene: TRBD1; J gene: TRBJ1-5; V gene: TRBV18; clone size: many; CDR3 DNA: TGTGCCAGCTCACCTGGCAGGACAGGGGTTTCGAGTCAGCCCCAGCATTTT; CDR3 protein: CASSPGRTGVSSQPQHF
D gene: NA; J gene: TRBJ2-7; V gene: TRBV5-1; clone size: few; CDR3 DNA: TGCGCCAGCAGCTTGTGGGCAGGGAGCAACTACGAGCAGTACTTC; CDR3 protein: CASSLWAGSNYEQYF
D gene: NA; J gene: TRBJ2-7; V gene: TRBV2; clone size: many; CDR3 DNA: TGTGCCAGCAGTAACCCCCCCGGGCTCGAGCAGTACTTC; CDR3 protein: CASSNPPGLEQYF
D gene: TRBD2; J gene: TRBJ2-5; V gene: TRBV28; clone size: many; CDR3 DNA: TGTGCCAGCAGCGATAGCGGGTTCCAAGAGACCCAGTACTTC; CDR3 protein: CASSDSGFQETQYF
D gene: NA; J gene: TRBJ1-2; V gene: TRBV3-1; clone size: few; CDR3 DNA: TGTGCCAGCAGCCAGGCCCTCGGGATCAGCTATGGCTACACCTTC; CDR3 protein: CASSQALGISYGYTF
D gene: TRBD1; J gene: TRBJ2-7; V gene: TRBV28; clone size: many; CDR3 DNA: TGTGCCAGCACACCGCCCGGGACAGGGGAGCGAGAGCAGTACTTC; CDR3 protein: CASTPPGTGEREQYF
D gene: NA; J gene: TRBJ2-7; V gene: TRBV4-1; clone size: many; CDR3 DNA: TGCGCCAGCAGCCGGCTCCCGGCGGGGGAGCAGTACTTC; CDR3 protein: CASSRLPAGEQYF
D gene: NA; J gene: TRBJ2-5; V gene: TRBV20-1; clone size: many; CDR3 DNA: TGCAGTGCTAGAGATTTTCGGGGGAGGGGGAAAGAGACCCAGTACTTC; CDR3 protein: CSARDFRGRGKETQYF
D gene: NA; J gene: TRBJ2-1; V gene: TRBV18; clone size: many; CDR3 DNA: TGTGCCAGCTCACCCACGGACATACCTCGGGAGCAGTTCTTC; CDR3 protein: CASSPTDIPREQFF
D gene: NA; J gene: TRBJ2-5; V gene: TRBV12-3/TRBV12-4; clone size: few; CDR3 DNA: TGTGCCAGCAGTTTAGTAGGGACCCAAGAGACCCAGTACTTC; CDR3 protein: CASSLVGTQETQYF
D gene: TRBD2; J gene: TRBJ2-7; V gene: TRBV2; clone size: many; CDR3 DNA: TGTGCCAGCAGTGAATCTCGCGGGGGGGCATTCGGGCAGTACTTC; CDR3 protein: CASSESRGGAFGQYF
D gene: TRBD1; J gene: TRBJ2-7; V gene: TRBV7-9; clone size: many; CDR3 DNA: TGTGCCAGCAGCTCGGGGGACAGGCCTTCCTACGAGCAGTACTTC; CDR3 protein: CASSSGDRPSYEQYF
D gene: TRBD1; J gene: TRBJ1-2; V gene: TRBV6-1; clone size: NA; CDR3 DNA: TGTGCCAGCATCCCGGAACAGGACAGGATTAACTATGGCTACACCTTC; CDR3 protein: CASIPEQDRINYGYTF
D gene: TRBD1; J gene: TRBJ1-6; V gene: TRBV3-1; clone size: many; CDR3 DNA: TGTGCCAGCAGCCTCGGGACAGTAAATTCACCCCTCCACTTT; CDR3 protein: CASSLGTVNSPLHF
D gene: NA; J gene: TRBJ1-2; V gene: TRBV24-1; clone size: NA; CDR3 DNA: TGTGCCACCAGTGACGCCGATAGGGATGGCTACACCTTC; CDR3 protein: CATSDADRDGYTF
D gene: TRBD2; J gene: TRBJ2-1; V gene: TRBV4-2; clone size: NA; CDR3 DNA: TGTGCCAGCAGCCAAGAACCCAGCGGGGAGAATGAGCAGTTCTTC; CDR3 protein: CASSQEPSGENEQFF
D gene: NA; J gene: TRBJ2-7; V gene: TRBV28; clone size: NA; CDR3 DNA: TGTGCCAGCAGTTTATCCGTCAAGGGGAAAGACGAGCAGTACTTC; CDR3 protein: CASSLSVKGKDEQYF